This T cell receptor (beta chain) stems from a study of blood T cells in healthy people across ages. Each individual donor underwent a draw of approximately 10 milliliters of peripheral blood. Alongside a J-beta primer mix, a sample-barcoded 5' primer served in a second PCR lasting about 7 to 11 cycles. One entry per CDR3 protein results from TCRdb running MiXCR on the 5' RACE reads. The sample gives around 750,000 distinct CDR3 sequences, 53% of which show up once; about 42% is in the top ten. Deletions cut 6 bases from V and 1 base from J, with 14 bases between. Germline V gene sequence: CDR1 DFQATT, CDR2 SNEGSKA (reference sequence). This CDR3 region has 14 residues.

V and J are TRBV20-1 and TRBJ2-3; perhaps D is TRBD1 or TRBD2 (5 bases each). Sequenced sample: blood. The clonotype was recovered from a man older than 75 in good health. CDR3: CSARDPSRTDTQYF. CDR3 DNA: TGCAGTGCCAGGGACCCCTCCCGCACAGATACGCAGTATTTT.